This T cell receptor beta chain was sequenced during a study of T cells after yellow fever vaccination. The overall study: When fractions had low cell numbers, they were prepared with SMART-Seq v4 Ultra Low Input.

Germline V gene data show CDR1 as MNHEY and CDR2 as SVGAGI. This CDR3 is built from 10 residues. Trimming left V 10 bases short and J 8 bases short, with 8 bases between. Whole-study results and caveats: Once the booster was given, most primary-vaccination clones reappeared, at more than 95% for CD4 and over 70% for CD8. Researchers cautioned that FACS-sorted repertoires could harbor abundant clonotypes contaminating from the bulk population.

About this clonotype: Its antigen is unidentified.

By 5'RACE template switching, TCR cDNA was produced, with a universal primer site and UMIs added in the process. TCRdb reprocessed the 5' RACE reads with MiXCR, giving one entry per CDR3 protein. The profile covers some 400,000 distinct CDR3 sequences, with 18% appearing a single time and roughly 19% taken by the ten largest. The chain couples TRBV6-5 to TRBJ2-2; a weak D match, TRBD1 (6 bases). This receptor was taken from a man younger than 35 who received the YFV17D yellow fever vaccine. The specimen was PBMCs, collected before the yellow fever booster vaccination. The CDR3 region has the DNA TGTGCCATCGGACAGGGGGAGCTGTTTTTT. The encoded protein is CAIGQGELFF.